Each of the 4 T cell receptor beta chains below was sequenced from the same sample in a study of blood T cells in healthy people across ages. A second PCR, run for about 7 to 11 cycles, used a sample-barcoded 5' primer plus a J-beta primer mix. TCRdb processed the 5' RACE reads anew with MiXCR; each CDR3 protein has one entry. The table includes over a million distinct CDR3 sequences, 42% detected once. Sample: blood. The receptors were sampled from a woman under 30 in good health.

This clonotype was seen a handful of times. The rearrangement links TRBV4-3 to TRBJ2-1; D is unresolved. This CDR3 comprises 16 residues. Looked up from germline, CDR1 is LGHNA and CDR2 is YSLEER. Deletions cut 1 base from V and 8 bases from J, with 18 bases between. In DNA form, the CDR3 reads TGCGCCAGCAGCCAAGCTACCCACAGTCCTCGCCATGAGCAGTTCTTC. Residues: CASSQATHSPRHEQFF.

In its sample, this clonotype was seen a few times. The V gene is TRBV5-1, the J gene TRBJ2-1; 13 nucleotides match TRBD2. CDR3 size: 16 residues. CDR1 and CDR2 from the germline V gene are SGHRS and YFSETQ. V shed 1 base, J shed 9 bases, and the junction held 7 bases outside the gene matches. CDR3 bases: TGCGCCAGCAGCTTGCCGACTAGCGGGGGGTATGCTGAGCAGTTCTTC. Translation: CASSLPTSGGYAEQFF.

The chain joins TRBV2 to TRBJ2-3, with D unresolved. The V and J ends lost 3 bases and 2 bases respectively, with 9 bases between them. The germline V gene encodes CDR1 SNHLY and CDR2 FYNNEI. The CDR3 consists of 14 residues. The CDR3: CASSDLAPTDTQYF. The CDR3 DNA reads TGTGCCAGCAGTGATTTGGCGCCCACAGATACGCAGTATTTT.

To note about this clonotype: A junction boundary mismatches the germline segment, possibly from a read error. This rearrangement joins TRBV6-2 or TRBV6-3 to TRBJ2-7; a weak D match, TRBD1 (9 bases). The CDR3 loop spans 16 amino acids. Germline loops: CDR1 MNHEY, CDR2 SVGEGT. The CDR3 loop reads CASSTDRGLVPYEKYF. DNA for the CDR3: TGTGCCAGCAGTACGGACAGGGGACTAGTCCCCTACGAGAAGTACTTC.